The clone carrying this TCR beta chain was seen just once. Its antigen is as yet unknown. Germline V gene lookup returns CDR1 SGHKS and CDR2 YYEKEE (reference sequence). There are 14 residues in the CDR3. V was clipped by 4 bases and J by 5 bases, with 15 bases between them. These data originate in a study of cytomegalovirus exposure and HLA in healthy donors. Notes on the study in general: The majority of TCR sequences were rare, yet some public TCRs appeared in many donors. For cytomegalovirus status, the classifier reportedly gave diagnoses with high specificity and sensitivity. About 90% or about 30% of the time was how often most TCR beta V segments were productive, according to an earlier analysis. Confirmation in vitro established that a few CMV-associated chains were specific for CMV antigens.

A multiplex PCR was run with 60 Vbeta primers and 13 Jbeta primers. The assay was immunoSEQ multiplex PCR, and TCRdb's table has in-frame clones only and misses some. Among about 150,000 clones listed, 72% were seen once. This TCR was recovered from a man in his forties or fifties in good health and CMV-seronegative. V and J are TRBV5-5 and TRBJ1-2; D unresolved. Sequencing was carried out using PBMCs. CDR3 sequence reads: CASSPGVRNYGYTF. The CDR3 DNA is TGTGCCAGCAGCCCCGGGGTCCGGAATTATGGCTACACCTTC.